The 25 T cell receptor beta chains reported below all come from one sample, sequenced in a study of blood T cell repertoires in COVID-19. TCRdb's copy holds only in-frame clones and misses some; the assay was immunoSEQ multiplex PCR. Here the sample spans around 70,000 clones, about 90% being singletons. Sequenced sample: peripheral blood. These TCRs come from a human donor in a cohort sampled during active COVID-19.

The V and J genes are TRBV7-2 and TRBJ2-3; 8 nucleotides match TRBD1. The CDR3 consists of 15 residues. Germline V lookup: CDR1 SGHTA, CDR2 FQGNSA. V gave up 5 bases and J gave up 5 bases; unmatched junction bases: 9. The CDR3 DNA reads TGTGCCAGCAGCGAGGACAGGGTTAGGGGAGATACGCAGTATTTT. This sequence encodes CASSEDRVRGDTQYF. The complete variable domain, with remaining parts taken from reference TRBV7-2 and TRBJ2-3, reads GAGVSQSPSNKVTEKGKDVELRCDPISGHTALYWYRQSLGQGLEFLIYFQGNSAPDKSGLPSDRFSAERTGGSVSTLTIQRTQQEDSAVYLCASSEDRVRGDTQYFGPGTRLTVL.

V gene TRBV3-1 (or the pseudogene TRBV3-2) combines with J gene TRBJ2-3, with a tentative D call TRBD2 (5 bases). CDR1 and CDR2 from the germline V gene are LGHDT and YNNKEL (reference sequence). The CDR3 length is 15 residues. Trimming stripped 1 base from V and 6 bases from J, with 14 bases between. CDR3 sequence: CASSQGTGMGDTQYF. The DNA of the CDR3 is TGTGCCAGCAGCCAAGGCACCGGGATGGGGGATACGCAGTATTTT.

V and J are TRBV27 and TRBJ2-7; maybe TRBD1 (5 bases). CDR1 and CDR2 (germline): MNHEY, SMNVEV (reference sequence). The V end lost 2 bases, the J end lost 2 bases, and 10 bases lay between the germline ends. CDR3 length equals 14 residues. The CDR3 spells CASSLGHVPYEQYF. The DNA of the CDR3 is TGTGCCAGCAGTTTAGGACACGTTCCCTACGAGCAGTACTTC.

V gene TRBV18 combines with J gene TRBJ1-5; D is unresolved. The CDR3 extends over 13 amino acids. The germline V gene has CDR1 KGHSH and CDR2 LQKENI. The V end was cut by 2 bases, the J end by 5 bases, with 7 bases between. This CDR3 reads CASSPTPDQPQHF. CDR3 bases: TGTGCCAGCTCACCAACCCCGGATCAGCCCCAGCATTTT.

The CDR3 reads CASSFTGVPGNEQFF. As DNA, the CDR3 is TGTGCCAGCAGCTTTACAGGGGTTCCTGGCAATGAGCAGTTCTTC. This chain joins TRBV7-2 and TRBJ2-1; 7 bases line up with TRBD1. The CDR3 is made up of 15 amino acids. CDR1 is SGHTA and CDR2 is FQGNSA in the germline V gene. V lost 3 bases to trimming and J lost 6 bases; unmatched junction nucleotides: 8. Full variable domain (outside the CDR3, taken from reference TRBV7-2 and TRBJ2-1): GAGVSQSPSNKVTEKGKDVELRCDPISGHTALYWYRQSLGQGLEFLIYFQGNSAPDKSGLPSDRFSAERTGGSVSTLTIQRTQQEDSAVYLCASSFTGVPGNEQFFGPGTRLTVL.

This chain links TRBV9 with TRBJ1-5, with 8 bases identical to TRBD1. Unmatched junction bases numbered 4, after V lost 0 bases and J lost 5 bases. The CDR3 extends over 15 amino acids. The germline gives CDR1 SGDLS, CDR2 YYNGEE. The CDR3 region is CASSVAPGQDQPQHF. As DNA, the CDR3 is TGTGCCAGCAGCGTAGCACCGGGACAGGATCAGCCCCAGCATTTT.

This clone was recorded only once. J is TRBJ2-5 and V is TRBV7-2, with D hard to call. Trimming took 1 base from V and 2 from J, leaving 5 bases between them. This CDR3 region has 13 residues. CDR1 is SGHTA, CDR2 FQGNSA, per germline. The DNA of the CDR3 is TGTGCCAGCAGCTTAGTCTATCAAGAGACCCAGTACTTC. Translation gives CASSLVYQETQYF.

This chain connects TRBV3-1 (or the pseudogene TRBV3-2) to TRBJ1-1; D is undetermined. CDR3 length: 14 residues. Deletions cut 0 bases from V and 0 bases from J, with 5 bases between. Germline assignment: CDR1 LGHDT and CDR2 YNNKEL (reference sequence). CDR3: CASSQDAMNTEAFF. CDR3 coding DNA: TGTGCCAGCAGCCAAGATGCGATGAACACTGAAGCTTTCTTT.

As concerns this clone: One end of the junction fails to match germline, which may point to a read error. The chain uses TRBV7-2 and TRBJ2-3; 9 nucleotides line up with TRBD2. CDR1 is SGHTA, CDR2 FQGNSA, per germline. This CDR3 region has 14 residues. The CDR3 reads CPSSNHGGGGTQYF. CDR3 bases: TGTCCCAGCAGCAACCACGGCGGGGGGGGGACGCAGTATTTT.

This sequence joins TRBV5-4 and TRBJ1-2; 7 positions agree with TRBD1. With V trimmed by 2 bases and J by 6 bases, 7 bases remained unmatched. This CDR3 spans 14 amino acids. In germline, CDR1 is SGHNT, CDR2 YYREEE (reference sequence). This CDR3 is CASSFQGGLDGYTF. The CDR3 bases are TGTGCCAGCAGCTTCCAGGGGGGTTTGGATGGCTACACCTTC.

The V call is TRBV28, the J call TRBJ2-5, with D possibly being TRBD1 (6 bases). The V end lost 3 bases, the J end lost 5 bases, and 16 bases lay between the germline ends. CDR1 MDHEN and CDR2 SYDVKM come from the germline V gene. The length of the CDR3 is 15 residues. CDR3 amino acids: CASSFAVQGWETQYF. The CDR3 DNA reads TGTGCCAGCAGTTTTGCGGTTCAGGGGTGGGAGACCCAGTACTTC. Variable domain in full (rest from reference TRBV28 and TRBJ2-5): DVKVTQSSRYLVKRTGEKVFLECVQDMDHENMFWYRQDPGLGLRLIYFSYDVKMKEKGDIPEGYSVSREKKERFSLILESASTNQTSMYLCASSFAVQGWETQYFGPGTRLLVL.

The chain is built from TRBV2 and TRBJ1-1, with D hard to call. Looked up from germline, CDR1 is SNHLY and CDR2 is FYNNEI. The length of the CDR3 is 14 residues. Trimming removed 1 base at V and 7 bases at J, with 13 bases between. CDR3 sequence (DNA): TGTGCCAGCAGTGAAGTGGAAAACAGATTTGAAGCTTTCTTT. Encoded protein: CASSEVENRFEAFF.

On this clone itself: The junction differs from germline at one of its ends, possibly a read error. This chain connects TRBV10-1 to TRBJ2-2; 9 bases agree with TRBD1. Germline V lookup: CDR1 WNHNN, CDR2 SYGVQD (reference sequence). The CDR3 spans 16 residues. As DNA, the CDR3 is TGCGCCACCAGTCCCGGGACAGGGATAAGACCCGGGGAGCTGTTTTTT. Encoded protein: CATSPGTGIRPGELFF.

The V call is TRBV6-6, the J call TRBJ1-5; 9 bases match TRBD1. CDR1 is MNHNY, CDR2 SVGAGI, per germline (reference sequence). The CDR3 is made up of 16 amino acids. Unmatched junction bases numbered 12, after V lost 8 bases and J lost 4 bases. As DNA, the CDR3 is TGTGCCAGCTTAGATCCGACAGGGGGATGGAATCAGCCCCAGCATTTT. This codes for CASLDPTGGWNQPQHF.

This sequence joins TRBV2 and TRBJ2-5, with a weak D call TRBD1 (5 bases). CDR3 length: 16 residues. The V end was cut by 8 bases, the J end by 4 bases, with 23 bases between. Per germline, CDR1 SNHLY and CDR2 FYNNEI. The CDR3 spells CASSGREPRKGETQYF. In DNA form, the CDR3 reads TGTGCCAGCTCTGGCAGGGAACCTCGGAAGGGAGAGACCCAGTACTTC.

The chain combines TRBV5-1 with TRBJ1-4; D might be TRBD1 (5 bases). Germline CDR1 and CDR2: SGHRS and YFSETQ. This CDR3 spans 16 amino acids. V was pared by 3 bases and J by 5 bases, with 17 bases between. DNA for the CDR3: TGCGCCAGCAGCTCCCAGGGACTGTTGGGAAATGAAAAACTGTTTTTT. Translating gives CASSSQGLLGNEKLFF.

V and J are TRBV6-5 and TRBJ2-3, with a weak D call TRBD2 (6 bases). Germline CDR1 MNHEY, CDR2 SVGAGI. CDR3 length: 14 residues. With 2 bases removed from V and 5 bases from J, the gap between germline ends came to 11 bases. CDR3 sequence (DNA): TGTGCCAGCAGTTACCGGCGGGGTGAAGATACGCAGTATTTT. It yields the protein CASSYRRGEDTQYF.

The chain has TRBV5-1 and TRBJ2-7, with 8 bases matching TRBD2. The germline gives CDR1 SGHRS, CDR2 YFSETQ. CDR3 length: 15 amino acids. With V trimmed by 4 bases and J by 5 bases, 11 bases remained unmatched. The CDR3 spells CASSPGGGGPNEQYF. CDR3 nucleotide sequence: TGCGCCAGCAGCCCGGGCGGCGGGGGGCCCAACGAGCAGTACTTC.

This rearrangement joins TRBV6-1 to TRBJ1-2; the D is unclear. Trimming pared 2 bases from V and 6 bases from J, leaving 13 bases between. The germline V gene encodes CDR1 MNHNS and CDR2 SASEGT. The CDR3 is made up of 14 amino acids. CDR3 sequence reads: CASSESTRLDGYTF. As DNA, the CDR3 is TGTGCCAGCAGTGAAAGCACCCGGTTGGATGGCTACACCTTC.

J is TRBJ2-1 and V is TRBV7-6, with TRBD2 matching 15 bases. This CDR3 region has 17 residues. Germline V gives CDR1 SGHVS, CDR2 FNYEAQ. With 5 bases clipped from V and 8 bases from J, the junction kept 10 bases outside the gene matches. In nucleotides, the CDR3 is TGTGCCAGCAGCCTAGGACTAGCGGGGGGGATGGTCGATGAGCAGTTCTTC. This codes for CASSLGLAGGMVDEQFF.

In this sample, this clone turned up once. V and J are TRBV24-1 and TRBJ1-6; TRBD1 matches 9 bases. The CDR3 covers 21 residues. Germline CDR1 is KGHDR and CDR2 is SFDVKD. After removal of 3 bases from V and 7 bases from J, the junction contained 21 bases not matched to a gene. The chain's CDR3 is CATSDPDSSGTGTNKNSPLHF. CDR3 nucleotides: TGTGCCACCAGTGATCCCGACTCTTCCGGGACAGGGACTAACAAAAATTCACCCCTCCACTTT.

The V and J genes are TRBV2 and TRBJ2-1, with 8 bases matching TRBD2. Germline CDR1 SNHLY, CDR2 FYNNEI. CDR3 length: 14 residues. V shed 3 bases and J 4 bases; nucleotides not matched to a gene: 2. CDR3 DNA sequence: TGTGCCAGCAGTGATACGGGGGGGTACAATGAGCAGTTCTTC. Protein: CASSDTGGYNEQFF.

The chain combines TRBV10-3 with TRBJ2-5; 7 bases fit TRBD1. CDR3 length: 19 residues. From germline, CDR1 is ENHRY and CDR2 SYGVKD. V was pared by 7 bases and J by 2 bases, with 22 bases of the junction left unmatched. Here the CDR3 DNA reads TGTGCCATCAAGGGTGAGGAGGCAGGGGCCCCAGGGGGACAAGAGACCCAGTACTTC. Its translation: CAIKGEEAGAPGGQETQYF.

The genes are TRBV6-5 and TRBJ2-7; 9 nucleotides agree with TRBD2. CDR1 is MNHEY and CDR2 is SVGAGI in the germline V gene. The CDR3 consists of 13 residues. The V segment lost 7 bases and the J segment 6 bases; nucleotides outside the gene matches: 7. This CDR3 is CASTPGLAAEQYF. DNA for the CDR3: TGTGCCAGCACTCCGGGACTAGCTGCCGAGCAGTACTTC.

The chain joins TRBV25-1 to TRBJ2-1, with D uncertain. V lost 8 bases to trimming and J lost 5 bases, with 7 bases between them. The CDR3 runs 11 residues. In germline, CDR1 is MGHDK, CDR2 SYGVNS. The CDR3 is CASSANNEQFF. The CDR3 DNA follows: TGTGCCAGCTCCGCGAACAATGAGCAGTTCTTC.